The clone carrying this T cell receptor beta chain was observed a few times. Its antigen remains unknown. Germline assignment: CDR1 SGHRS and CDR2 YFSETQ. V dropped 3 bases and J dropped 4; count of bases not matched to a gene: 7. The CDR3 is 16 residues long. This record belongs to a study of CD8 T cells in ankylosing spondylitis. Findings of the study overall: Disease-linked clones were CD8+ and relatively rare in peripheral blood. Significant enrichment of disease-linked clones was reported in matched ankylosing spondylitis synovial fluid. About eight highly homologous variants made up a TCR beta motif that seemed to typify ankylosing spondylitis blood. In synovial fluid and blood from reactive arthritis, some motif variants were previously reported.

Via MiXCR, TCRdb re-called the 5' RACE reads, giving one row per CDR3 protein. This sample carries about 450,000 distinct CDR3 sequences, roughly a quarter of them seen once, and the ten largest clones take 0.75% to 0.9%. The origin of this receptor is a male donor with ankylosing spondylitis. V gene TRBV5-1 combines with J gene TRBJ1-4; 9 positions match TRBD1. Sequenced input: blood, either unsorted or a sorted T cell fraction (not recorded which). The CDR3 sequence is CASSSGTGINNEKLFF. DNA for the CDR3: TGCGCCAGCAGCTCCGGGACAGGGATTAATAATGAAAAACTGTTTTTT.